These T cell receptor beta chains were read from a single sample in a study of shared clonotypes between healthy human individuals. The assay was immunoSEQ multiplex PCR, and TCRdb's table has in-frame clones only and misses some. The sample has millions of clones, about 95% seen once. Sequenced sample: naive CD8+ T cells sorted from blood. All receptors come from a man aged 18 to 29 in good health. The CDR3 runs from the conserved cysteine through the conserved F or W. The order of the fields is V gene, J gene, CDR3 length, CDR3 protein.

>TRBV7-2|TRBJ2-7|15
CASSYTTGTNYEQYF
>TRBV28|TRBJ2-5|15
CASSFGTSLQETQYF
>TRBV6-5|TRBJ1-1|15
CASPIPAEKNTEAFF
>TRBV7-2|TRBJ1-2|14
CASSLGGRIYGYTF
>TRBV4-1|TRBJ1-1|15
CASSPPGGPNTEAFF
>TRBV27|TRBJ2-1|15
CASSPDGGAYNEQFF
>TRBV7-9|TRBJ2-7|15
CASSSGQGASYEQYF
>TRBV13|TRBJ2-1|14
CASSPTGPYNEQFF
>TRBV18|TRBJ1-1|14
CASSPTSRPGEAFF
>TRBV7-6|TRBJ1-5|14
CASSLNRDNQPQHF
>TRBV2|TRBJ2-5|14
CASSDAGVQETQYF
>TRBV19|TRBJ1-2|12
CASSPTGNGYTF
>TRBV7-9|TRBJ2-7|14
CASSLEDGSYEQYF
>TRBV29-1|TRBJ2-3|17
CSVVWMAGGGLADTQYF
>TRBV4-3|TRBJ2-1|16
CASSQDSGPPLLEQFF
>TRBV5-8|TRBJ2-7|14
CASSIPDGTYEQYF
>TRBV11-2|TRBJ2-2|11
CASSPPGELFF
>TRBV11-2|TRBJ2-7|13
CASSSPGRYEQYF
>TRBV6-6|TRBJ2-5|16
CASSLGLAGALETQYF
>TRBV10-3|TRBJ1-2|13
CAISEGQGYGYTF
>TRBV19|TRBJ2-7|13
CASAPGLKYEQYF
>TRBV5-1|TRBJ2-5|13
CASSWEGGETQYF
>TRBV10-1|TRBJ2-7|13
CASSEALTYEQYF
>TRBV9|TRBJ1-6|15
CASSLGTGWESPLHF
>TRBV15|TRBJ1-5|14
CATRGTGVGQPQHF
>TRBV27|TRBJ2-6|16
CASSYLGVSGANVLTF
>TRBV5-1|TRBJ2-2|13
CASSLFATGELFF